This T cell receptor beta chain appears in the sequencing data of a study of cytomegalovirus exposure and HLA in healthy donors. Overall study findings and caveats: Being productive about 87% or about 30% of the time was typical of most TCR beta V segments in an earlier analysis.

Remarks on this clone: Its antigen is not known.

The trim removed 2 bases at V and 3 bases at J, leaving 2 bases unmatched. Germline lookup yields CDR1 SGDLS and CDR2 YYNGEE. This CDR3 region has 14 residues. 13 Jbeta primers and 60 Vbeta primers were used for the PCR. Profiled with immunoSEQ multiplex PCR; TCRdb holds only in-frame clones, not every one. The repertoire has about 170,000 clones, more than 75% of them found once; the top ten carry approximately 2.5%. Sequencing was performed on PBMCs. This sequence originates from a man aged 30 to 45 in good health and CMV-seropositive. The chain recombines TRBV9 with TRBJ2-5; 9 positions match TRBD1. This CDR3 reads CASSVGTGKETQYF. In nucleotides, the CDR3 is TGTGCCAGCAGCGTTGGGACAGGGAAAGAGACCCAGTACTTC.